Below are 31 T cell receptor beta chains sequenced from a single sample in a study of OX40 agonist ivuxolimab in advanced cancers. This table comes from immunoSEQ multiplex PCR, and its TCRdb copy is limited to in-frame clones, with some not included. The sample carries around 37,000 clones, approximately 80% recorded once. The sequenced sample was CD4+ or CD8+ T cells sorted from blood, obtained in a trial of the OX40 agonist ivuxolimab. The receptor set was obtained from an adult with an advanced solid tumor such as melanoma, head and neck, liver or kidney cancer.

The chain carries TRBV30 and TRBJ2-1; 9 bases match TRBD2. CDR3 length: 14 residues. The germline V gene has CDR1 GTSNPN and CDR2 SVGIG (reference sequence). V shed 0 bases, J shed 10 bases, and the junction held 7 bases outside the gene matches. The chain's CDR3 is CAWSVVAGATEQFF. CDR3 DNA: TGTGCCTGGAGTGTGGTAGCGGGAGCCACCGAGCAGTTCTTC.

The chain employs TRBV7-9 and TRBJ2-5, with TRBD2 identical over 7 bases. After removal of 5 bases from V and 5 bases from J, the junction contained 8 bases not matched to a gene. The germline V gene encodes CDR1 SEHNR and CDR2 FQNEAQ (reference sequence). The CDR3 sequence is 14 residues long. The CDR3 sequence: CASSLTEGGETQYF. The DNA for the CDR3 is TGTGCCAGCAGCCTCACGGAGGGAGGGGAGACCCAGTACTTC. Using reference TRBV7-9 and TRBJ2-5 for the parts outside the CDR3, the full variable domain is DTGVSQNPRHKITKRGQNVTFRCDPISEHNRLYWYRQTLGQGPEFLTYFQNEAQLEKSRLLSDRFSAERPKGSFSTLEIQRTEQGDSAMYLCASSLTEGGETQYFGPGTRLLVL.

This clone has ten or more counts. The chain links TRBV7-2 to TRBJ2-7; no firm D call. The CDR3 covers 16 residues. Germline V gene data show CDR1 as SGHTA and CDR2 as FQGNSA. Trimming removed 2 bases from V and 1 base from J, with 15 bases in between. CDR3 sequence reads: CASSLNSLAASYEQYF. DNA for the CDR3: TGTGCCAGCAGCTTAAACTCCCTTGCAGCATCCTACGAGCAGTACTTC.

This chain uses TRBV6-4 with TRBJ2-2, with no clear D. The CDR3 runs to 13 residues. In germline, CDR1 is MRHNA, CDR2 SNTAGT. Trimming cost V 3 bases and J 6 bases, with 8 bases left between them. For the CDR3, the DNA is TGTGCCAGCAGTGAAAGCGAATCCGGGGAGCTGTTTTTT. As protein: CASSESESGELFF.

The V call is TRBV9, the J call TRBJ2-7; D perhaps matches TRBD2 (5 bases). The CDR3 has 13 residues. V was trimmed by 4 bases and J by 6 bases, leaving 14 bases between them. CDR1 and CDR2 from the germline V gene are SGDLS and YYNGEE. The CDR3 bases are TGTGCCAGCAGCCCCGAGGGATCCGGCGAGCAGTACTTC. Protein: CASSPEGSGEQYF.

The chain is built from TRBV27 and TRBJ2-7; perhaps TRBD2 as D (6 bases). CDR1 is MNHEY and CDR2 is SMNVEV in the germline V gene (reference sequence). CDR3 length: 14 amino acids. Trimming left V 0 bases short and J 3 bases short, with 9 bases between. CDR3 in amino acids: CASSLSGGNYEQYF. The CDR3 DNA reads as TGTGCCAGCAGTTTATCGGGGGGTAACTACGAGCAGTACTTC.

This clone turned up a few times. The CDR3 is CASSLEASGAYEQYF. As DNA, the CDR3 is TGCGCCAGCAGCTTGGAAGCTAGCGGGGCCTACGAGCAGTACTTC. V is TRBV5-1 and J is TRBJ2-7, with 9 bases aligning to TRBD2. Losses at the gene ends were 0 bases for V and 2 bases for J; bases not matched to a gene: 3. There are 15 residues in the CDR3. The germline CDR1 and CDR2 sequences are SGHRS and YFSETQ.

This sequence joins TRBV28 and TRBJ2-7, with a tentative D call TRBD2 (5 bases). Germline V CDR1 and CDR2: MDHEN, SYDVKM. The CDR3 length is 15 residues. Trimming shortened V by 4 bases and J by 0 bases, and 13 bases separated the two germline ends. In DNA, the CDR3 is TGTGCCAGCAGTTCGGGGAGAAAGAGCTCCTACGAGCAGTACTTC. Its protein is CASSSGRKSSYEQYF.

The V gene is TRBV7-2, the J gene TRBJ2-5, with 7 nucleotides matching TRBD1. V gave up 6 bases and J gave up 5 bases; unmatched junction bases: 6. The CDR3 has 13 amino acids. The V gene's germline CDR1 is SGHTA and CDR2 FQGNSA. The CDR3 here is CASRKGAWETQYF. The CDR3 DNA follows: TGTGCCAGCAGAAAGGGGGCTTGGGAGACCCAGTACTTC.

The CDR3: CASSSGIHNEQFF. The CDR3 region has the DNA TGTGCCAGCAGCTCCGGGATACACAATGAGCAGTTCTTC. V gene TRBV7-6 combines with J gene TRBJ2-1, with a weak D call TRBD2 (5 bases). V was shortened by 4 bases and J by 5 bases, with 9 bases between the two germline ends. Per germline, CDR1 SGHVS and CDR2 FNYEAQ. There are 13 residues in the CDR3.

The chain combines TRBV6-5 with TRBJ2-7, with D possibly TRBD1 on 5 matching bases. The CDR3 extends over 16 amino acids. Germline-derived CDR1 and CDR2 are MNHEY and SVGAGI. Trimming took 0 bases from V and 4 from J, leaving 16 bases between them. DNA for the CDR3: TGTGCCAGCAGTTACTCGCTGGACACCTTTCCTTACGAGCAGTACTTC. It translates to CASSYSLDTFPYEQYF.

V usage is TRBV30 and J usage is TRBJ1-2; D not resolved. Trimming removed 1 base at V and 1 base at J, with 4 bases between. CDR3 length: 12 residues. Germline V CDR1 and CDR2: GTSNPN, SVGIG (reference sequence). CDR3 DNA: TGTGCCTGGAGTGAGGGTAACTATGGCTACACCTTC. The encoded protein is CAWSEGNYGYTF.

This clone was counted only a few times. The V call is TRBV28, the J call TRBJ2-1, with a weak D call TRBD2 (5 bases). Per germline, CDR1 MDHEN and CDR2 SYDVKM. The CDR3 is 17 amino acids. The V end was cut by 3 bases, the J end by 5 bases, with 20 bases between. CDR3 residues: CASSLFGELVGNNEQFF. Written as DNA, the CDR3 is TGTGCCAGCAGTTTGTTCGGGGAATTGGTCGGGAACAATGAGCAGTTCTTC.

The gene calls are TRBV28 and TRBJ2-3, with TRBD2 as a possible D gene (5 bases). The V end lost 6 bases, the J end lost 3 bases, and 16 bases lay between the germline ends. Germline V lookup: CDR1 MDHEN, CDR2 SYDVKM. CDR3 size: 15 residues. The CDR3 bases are TGTGCCAGCAGGATCAGAGGCGGGCCAACAGATACGCAGTATTTT. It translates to CASRIRGGPTDTQYF.

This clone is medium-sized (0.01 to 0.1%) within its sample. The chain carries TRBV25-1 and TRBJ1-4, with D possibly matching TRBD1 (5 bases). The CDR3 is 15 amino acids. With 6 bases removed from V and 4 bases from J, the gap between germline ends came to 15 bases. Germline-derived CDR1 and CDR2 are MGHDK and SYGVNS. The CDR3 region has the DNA TGTGCCAGCAGCCTAGGGGCCGTGTTTAATGAAAAACTGTTTTTT. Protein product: CASSLGAVFNEKLFF.

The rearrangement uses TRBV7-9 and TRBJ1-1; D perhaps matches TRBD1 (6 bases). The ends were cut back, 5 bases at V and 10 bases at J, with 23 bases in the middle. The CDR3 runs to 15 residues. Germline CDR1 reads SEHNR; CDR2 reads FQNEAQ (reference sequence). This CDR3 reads CASSPSSGHPMGAFF. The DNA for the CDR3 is TGTGCCAGCAGCCCTTCCTCGGGACACCCGATGGGAGCTTTCTTT.

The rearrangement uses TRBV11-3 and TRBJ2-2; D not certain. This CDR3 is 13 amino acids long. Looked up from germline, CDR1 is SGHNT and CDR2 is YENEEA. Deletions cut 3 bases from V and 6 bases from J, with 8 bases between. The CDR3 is CASSFPGAGELFF. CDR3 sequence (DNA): TGTGCCAGCAGCTTCCCGGGCGCCGGGGAGCTGTTTTTT.

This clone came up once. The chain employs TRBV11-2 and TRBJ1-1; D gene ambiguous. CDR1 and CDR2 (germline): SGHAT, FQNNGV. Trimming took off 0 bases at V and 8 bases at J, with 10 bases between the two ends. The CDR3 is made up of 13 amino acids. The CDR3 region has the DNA TGTGCCAGCAGCTTAGAAGTGTACAACGAAGCTTTCTTT. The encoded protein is CASSLEVYNEAFF.

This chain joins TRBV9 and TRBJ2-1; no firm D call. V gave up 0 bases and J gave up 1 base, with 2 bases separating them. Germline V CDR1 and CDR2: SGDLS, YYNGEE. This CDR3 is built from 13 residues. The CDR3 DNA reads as TGTGCCAGCAGCGTAGGGTCCTACAATGAGCAGTTCTTC. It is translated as CASSVGSYNEQFF.

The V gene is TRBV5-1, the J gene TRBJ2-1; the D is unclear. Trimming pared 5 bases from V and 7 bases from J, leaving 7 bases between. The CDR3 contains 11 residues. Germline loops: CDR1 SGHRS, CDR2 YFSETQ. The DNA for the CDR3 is TGCGCCAGCAGGGTGGGGAATGAGCAGTTCTTC. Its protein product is CASRVGNEQFF.

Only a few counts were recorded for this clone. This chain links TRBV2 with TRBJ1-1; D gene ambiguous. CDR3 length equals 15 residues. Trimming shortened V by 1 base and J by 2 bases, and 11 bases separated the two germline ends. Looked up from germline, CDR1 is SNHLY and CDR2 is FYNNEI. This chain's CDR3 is CASSEDGRRNTEAFF. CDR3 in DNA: TGTGCCAGCAGTGAAGACGGACGCCGAAACACTGAAGCTTTCTTT.

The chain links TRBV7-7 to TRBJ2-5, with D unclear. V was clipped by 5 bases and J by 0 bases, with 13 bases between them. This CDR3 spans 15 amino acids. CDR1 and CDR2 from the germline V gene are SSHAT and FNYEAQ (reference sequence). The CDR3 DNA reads TGTGCCAGCAGCCAATGGGATAGGGACCAAGAGACCCAGTACTTC. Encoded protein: CASSQWDRDQETQYF.

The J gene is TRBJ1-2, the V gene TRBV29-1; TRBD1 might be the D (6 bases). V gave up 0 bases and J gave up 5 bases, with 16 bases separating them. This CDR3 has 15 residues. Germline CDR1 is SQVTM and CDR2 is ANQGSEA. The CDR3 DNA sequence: TGCAGCGTTGAAGACGACCTGGGGGCGGATTATGGCTACACCTTC. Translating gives CSVEDDLGADYGYTF.

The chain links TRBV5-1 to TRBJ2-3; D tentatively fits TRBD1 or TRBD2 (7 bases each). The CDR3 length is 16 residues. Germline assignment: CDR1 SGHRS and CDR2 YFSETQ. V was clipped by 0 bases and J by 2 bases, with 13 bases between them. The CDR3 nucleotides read TGCGCCAGCAGCTTGGCCGGGGGGACAGCCACAGATACGCAGTATTTT. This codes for CASSLAGGTATDTQYF. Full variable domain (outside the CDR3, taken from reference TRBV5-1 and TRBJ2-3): KAGVTQTPRYLIKTRGQQVTLSCSPISGHRSVSWYQQTPGQGLQFLFEYFSETQRNKGNFPGRFSGRQFSNSRSEMNVSTLELGDSALYLCASSLAGGTATDTQYFGPGTRLTVL.

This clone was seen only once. This chain's CDR3 is CSVELASETGNTIYF. In nucleotides, the CDR3 is TGCAGCGTTGAATTAGCGTCTGAGACTGGAAACACCATATATTTT. This rearrangement joins TRBV29-1 to TRBJ1-3; D not resolved. CDR1 SQVTM and CDR2 ANQGSEA come from the germline V gene. V was trimmed by 2 bases and J by 2 bases, leaving 13 bases between them. The CDR3 length is 15 residues.

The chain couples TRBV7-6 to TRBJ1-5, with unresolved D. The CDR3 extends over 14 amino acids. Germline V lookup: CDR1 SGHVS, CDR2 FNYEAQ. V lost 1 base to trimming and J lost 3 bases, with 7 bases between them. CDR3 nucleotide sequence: TGTGCCAGCAGCTTAGGAGAACCCAATCAGCCCCAGCATTTT. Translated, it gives CASSLGEPNQPQHF.

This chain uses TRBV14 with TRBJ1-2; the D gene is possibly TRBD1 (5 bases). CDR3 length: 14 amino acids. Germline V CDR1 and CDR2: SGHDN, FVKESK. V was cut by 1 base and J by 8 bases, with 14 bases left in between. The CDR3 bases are TGTGCCAGCAGCCAAGTAGGGGAGTACGGGGGCTACACCTTC. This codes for CASSQVGEYGGYTF.

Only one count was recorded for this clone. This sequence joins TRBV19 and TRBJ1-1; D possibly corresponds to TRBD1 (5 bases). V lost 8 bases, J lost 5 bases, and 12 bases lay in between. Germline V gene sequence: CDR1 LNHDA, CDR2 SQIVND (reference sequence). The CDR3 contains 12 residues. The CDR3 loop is CASHKGPTEAFF. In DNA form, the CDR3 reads TGTGCCAGTCATAAGGGGCCAACTGAAGCTTTCTTT.

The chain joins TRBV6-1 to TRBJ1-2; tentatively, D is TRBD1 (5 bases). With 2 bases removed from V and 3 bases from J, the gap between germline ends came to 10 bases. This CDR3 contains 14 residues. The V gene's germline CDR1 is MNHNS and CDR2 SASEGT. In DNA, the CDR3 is TGTGCCAGCAGTGAACCCAGGGCGGACTATGGCTACACCTTC. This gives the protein CASSEPRADYGYTF.

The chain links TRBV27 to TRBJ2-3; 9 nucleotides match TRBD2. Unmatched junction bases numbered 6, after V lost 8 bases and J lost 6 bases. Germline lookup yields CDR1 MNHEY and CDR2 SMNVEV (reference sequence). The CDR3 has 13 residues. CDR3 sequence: CASAQREDDTQYF. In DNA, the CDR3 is TGTGCCAGCGCCCAGCGGGAGGATGATACGCAGTATTTT.

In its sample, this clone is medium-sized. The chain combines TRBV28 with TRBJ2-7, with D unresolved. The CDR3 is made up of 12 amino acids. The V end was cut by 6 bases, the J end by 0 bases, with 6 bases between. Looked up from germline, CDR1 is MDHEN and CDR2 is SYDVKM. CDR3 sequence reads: CASSLSSYEQYF. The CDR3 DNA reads TGTGCCAGCAGCCTTAGCTCCTACGAGCAGTACTTC. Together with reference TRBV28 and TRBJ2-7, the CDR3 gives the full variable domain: DVKVTQSSRYLVKRTGEKVFLECVQDMDHENMFWYRQDPGLGLRLIYFSYDVKMKEKGDIPEGYSVSREKKERFSLILESASTNQTSMYLCASSLSSYEQYFGPGTRLTVT.